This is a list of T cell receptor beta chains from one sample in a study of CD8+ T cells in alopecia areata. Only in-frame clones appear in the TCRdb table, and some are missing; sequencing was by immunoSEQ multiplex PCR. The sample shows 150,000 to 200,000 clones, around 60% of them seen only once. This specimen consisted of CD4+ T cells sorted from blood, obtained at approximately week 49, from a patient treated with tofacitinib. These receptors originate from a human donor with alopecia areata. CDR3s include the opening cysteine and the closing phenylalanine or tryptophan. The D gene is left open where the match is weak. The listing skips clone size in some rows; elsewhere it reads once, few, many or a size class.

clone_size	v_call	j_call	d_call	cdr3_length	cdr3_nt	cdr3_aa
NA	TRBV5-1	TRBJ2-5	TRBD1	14	TGCGCCAGCAGCATAAACAGGGGGCGAGAGACCCAGTACTTC	CASSINRGRETQYF
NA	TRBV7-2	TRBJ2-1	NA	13	TGTGCCAGCAGCTTGGGGGTTGGAAATGAGCAGTTCTTC	CASSLGVGNEQFF
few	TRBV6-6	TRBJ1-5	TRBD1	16	TGTGCCAGCTGGTCCCCGACCCAGGGGGGCAATCAGCCCCAGCATTTT	CASWSPTQGGNQPQHF
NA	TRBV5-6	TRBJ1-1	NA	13	TGTGCCAGCAACCGTTATATATACACTGAAGCTTTCTTT	CASNRYIYTEAFF
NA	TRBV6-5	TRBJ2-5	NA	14	TGTGCCAGCACTATATCCTGGGGGCGGGAGACCCAGTACTTC	CASTISWGRETQYF
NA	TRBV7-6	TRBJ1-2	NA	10	TGTGCCAGCAGCCAGTATGGCTACACCTTC	CASSQYGYTF
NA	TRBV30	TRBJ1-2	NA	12	TGTGCCTGGAGCCCCCAGGGAGGCGGCTACACCTTC	CAWSPQGGGYTF
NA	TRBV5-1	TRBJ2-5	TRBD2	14	TGCGCCAGCAGGGAGCGGGGGGCAGGAGAGACCCAGTACTTC	CASRERGAGETQYF
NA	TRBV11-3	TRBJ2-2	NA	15	TGTGCCAGCACCCCTTCCGTCGCGAACACCGGGGAGCTGTTTTTT	CASTPSVANTGELFF
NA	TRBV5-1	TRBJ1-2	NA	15	TGCGCCAGCAGCTTGGACGGCAGTCAATTCTATGGCTACACCTTC	CASSLDGSQFYGYTF
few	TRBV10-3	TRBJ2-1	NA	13	TGTGCCATCAGTGATGCGGGTTACAATGAGCAGTTCTTC	CAISDAGYNEQFF
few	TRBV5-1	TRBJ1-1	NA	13	TGCGCCAGCAGCTTGGCAGGGGCCGTTGAAGCTTTCTTT	CASSLAGAVEAFF
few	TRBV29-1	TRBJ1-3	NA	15	TGCAGCGCCGCACAGGGCCTCTTCTCCGGAAACACCATATATTTT	CSAAQGLFSGNTIYF
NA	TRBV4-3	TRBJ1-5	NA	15	TGCGCCAGCAGCCAAGATCTAGGTCCCAATCAGCCCCAGCATTTT	CASSQDLGPNQPQHF
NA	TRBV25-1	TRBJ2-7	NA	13	TGTGCCAGCAGTGAACCCACGTCCTACGAGCAGTACTTC	CASSEPTSYEQYF
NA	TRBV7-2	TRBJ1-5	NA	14	TGTGCCAGCAGCTTAGTGTCTAGCAATCAGCCCCAGCATTTT	CASSLVSSNQPQHF
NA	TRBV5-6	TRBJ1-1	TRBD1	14	TGTGCCAGCAGCTTACGGACAGGGAACACTGAAGCTTTCTTT	CASSLRTGNTEAFF
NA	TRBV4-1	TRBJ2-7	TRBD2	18	TGCGCCAGCAGCCAAGATCTGCTAGCGGGGGCCAACTCCTACGAGCAGTACTTC	CASSQDLLAGANSYEQYF
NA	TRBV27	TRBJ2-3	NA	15	TGTGCCAGCAGTTCGCTATCCAGACACGTAGATACGCAGTATTTT	CASSSLSRHVDTQYF
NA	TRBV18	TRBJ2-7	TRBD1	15	TGTGCCAGCTCACCACCTGGGACAGGGGCGCACGAGCAGTACTTC	CASSPPGTGAHEQYF
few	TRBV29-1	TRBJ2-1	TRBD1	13	TGCAGCATCTGGACAGGGGGATTGAATGAGCAGTTCTTC	CSIWTGGLNEQFF
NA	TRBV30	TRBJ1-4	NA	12	TGTGCCTGGAGCCCATCAGGGGAAAAACTGTTTTTT	CAWSPSGEKLFF
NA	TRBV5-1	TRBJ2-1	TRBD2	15	TGCGCCAGCAGCGAGGGGACTAGCGGAATTAATGAGCAGTTCTTC	CASSEGTSGINEQFF
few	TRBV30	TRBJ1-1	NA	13	TGTGCCTGGCTCAAACAGGGGAACACTGAAGCTTTCTTT	CAWLKQGNTEAFF
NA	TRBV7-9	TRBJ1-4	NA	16	TGTGCCAGCAGCTTATCCCAGACCGCATCGGTTGAAAAACTGTTTTTT	CASSLSQTASVEKLFF
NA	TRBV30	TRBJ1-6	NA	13	TGTGCCTGGAGTGGATCCTATAATTCACCCCTCCACTTT	CAWSGSYNSPLHF
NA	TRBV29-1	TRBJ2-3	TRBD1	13	TGCAGCGCCGGGACAGGGCTCACAGATACGCAGTATTTT	CSAGTGLTDTQYF
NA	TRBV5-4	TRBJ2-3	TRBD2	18	TGTGCCAGCAGCTCTCCTGCCGCCAGCGGGGATCCCACAGATACGCAGTATTTT	CASSSPAASGDPTDTQYF
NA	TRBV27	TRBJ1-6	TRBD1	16	TGTGCCAGCAGTTTATCTCCGGGACAGGGAAATTCACCCCTCCACTTT	CASSLSPGQGNSPLHF
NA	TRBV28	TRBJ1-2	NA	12	TGTGCCAGCAGTTTATCGGCGACAGGCTACACCTTC	CASSLSATGYTF
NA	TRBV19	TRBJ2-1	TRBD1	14	TGTGCCAGTACTAAGGGACAGGGTAGAGGTGAGCAGTTCTTC	CASTKGQGRGEQFF
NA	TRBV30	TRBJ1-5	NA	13	TGTGCCTGGAGTGTAAACAGGGCCACGCCCCAGCATTTT	CAWSVNRATPQHF
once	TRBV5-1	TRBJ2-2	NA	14	TGCGCCAGCAGCTTGACCCCTGGGACCGGGGAGCTGTTTTTT	CASSLTPGTGELFF
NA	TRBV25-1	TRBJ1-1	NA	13	TGTGCCAGCAGTCCCAATCCGGGACGCGAAGCTTTCTTT	CASSPNPGREAFF
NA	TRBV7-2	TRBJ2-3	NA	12	TGTGCCAGCAGCTCGGCCAGGCGGGCGCAGTATTTT	CASSSARRAQYF
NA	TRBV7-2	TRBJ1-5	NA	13	TGTGCCAGCAGCTTCTCAGGGTCTCAGCCCCAGCATTTT	CASSFSGSQPQHF
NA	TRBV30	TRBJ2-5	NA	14	TGTGCCTGGAACCTAGGACAGCCTCGTGAGACCCAGTACTTC	CAWNLGQPRETQYF
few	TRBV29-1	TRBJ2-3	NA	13	TGCAGCGTTGAAGAGGGAACGATCGATACGCAGTATTTT	CSVEEGTIDTQYF
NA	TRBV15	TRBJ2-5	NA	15	TGTGCCACCAGCAGAATCATGGGGGTGCAAGAGACCCAGTACTTC	CATSRIMGVQETQYF
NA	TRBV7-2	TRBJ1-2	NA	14	TGTGCCAGCAGCTTAGATTCGGGGTACTATGGCTACACCTTC	CASSLDSGYYGYTF
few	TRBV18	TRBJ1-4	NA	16	TGTGCCAGCTCACCAAACCCGCGTGCAACTAATGAAAAACTGTTTTTT	CASSPNPRATNEKLFF
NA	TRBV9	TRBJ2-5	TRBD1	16	TGTGCCAGCAGCGTAGATCCAGGGGGCGCAGGGGAGACCCAGTACTTC	CASSVDPGGAGETQYF